Following are 7 T cell receptor beta chains from one sample sequenced in a study of Graves' ophthalmopathy and Graves' hyperthyroidism. Amplified material comprised TCR beta CDR3 regions derived from RNA transcripts. The first round was an RT-PCR with HTBI primers, and the second round was a multiplex PCR. From the multiplex PCR reads, TCRdb called clonotypes with MiXCR, one entry per CDR3 protein. The table has about 220,000 distinct CDR3 sequences, roughly 21% seen once. Sequenced sample: peripheral blood. The source of these receptors is a woman in her forties or fifties with Graves' ophthalmopathy.

This clonotype was observed many times. One end of the junction does not line up with germline, which may come from a read error. V gene TRBV18 combines with J gene TRBJ2-7, with 8 bases fitting TRBD2. There are 16 residues in the CDR3. Germline assignment: CDR1 KGHSH and CDR2 LQKENI. The CDR3: CASSSPASGFTYEQYF. CDR3 sequence (DNA): TGTGCCAGCTCATCACCTGCTAGCGGGTTTACCTACGAGCAGTACTTC.

This clonotype showed up many times. The rearrangement links TRBV6-5 to TRBJ1-5; TRBD1 is a possible D gene (6 bases). The V end lost 8 bases, the J end lost 0 bases, and 20 bases lay between the germline ends. Germline V CDR1 and CDR2: MNHEY, SVGAGI. The CDR3 has 17 residues. DNA for the CDR3: TGTGCCAGCTCCGACCCCCGGGGGCTCGATAGCAATCAGCCCCAGCATTTT. Amino acid sequence: CASSDPRGLDSNQPQHF.

The chain joins TRBV24-1 to TRBJ1-1; D unresolved. This CDR3 has 13 amino acids. CDR1 and CDR2 (germline): KGHDR, SFDVKD. With 7 bases removed from V and 2 bases from J, the gap between germline ends came to 10 bases. The CDR3 loop reads CATRATINTEAFF. The CDR3 coding sequence is TGTGCCACCAGAGCCACTATAAACACTGAAGCTTTCTTT.

The genes are TRBV11-1 and TRBJ2-5; TRBD2 aligns across 8 bases. The CDR3 is 15 residues long. The germline V gene has CDR1 SGHAT and CDR2 FQDESV (reference sequence). After removal of 5 bases from V and 5 bases from J, the junction contained 10 bases not matched to a gene. In nucleotides, the CDR3 is TGTGCCAGCAGCCACGGGACTAGGGGTCTGGAGACCCAGTACTTC. Its protein product is CASSHGTRGLETQYF.

The table lists this clonotype with many counts. The CDR3 does not end in the conserved phenylalanine or tryptophan, so this is likely a read error. The V gene is TRBV27, the J gene TRBJ1-1; D not resolved. The CDR3 runs 11 residues. The germline CDR1 and CDR2 sequences are MNHEY and SMNVEV (reference sequence). V dropped 4 bases and J dropped 10 bases, with 10 bases sitting between them. The CDR3 region is CASSSTSRAFC. DNA for the CDR3: TGTGCCAGCAGTTCCACGTCGCGAGCTTTCTGT.

The chain links TRBV20-1 to TRBJ2-7; 9 positions agree with TRBD2. This CDR3 region has 12 residues. J lost 7 bases, V lost 2 bases, and 3 bases had no gene match. Germline V CDR1 and CDR2: DFQATT, SNEGSKA (reference sequence). Here the CDR3 DNA reads TGCAGTGCTAGACTAGCGGGACGGGAGCAGTACTTC. It specifies CSARLAGREQYF.

This clonotype was picked up many times. The rearrangement joins TRBV20-1 to TRBJ2-7; tentatively, D is TRBD2 (6 bases). This CDR3 is 11 amino acids long. V gave up 5 bases and J gave up 2 bases, with 7 bases separating them. Germline CDR1 DFQATT, CDR2 SNEGSKA (reference sequence). CDR3 residues: CSAAGPYEQYF. CDR3 nucleotides: TGCAGTGCTGCGGGGCCCTACGAGCAGTACTTC.